A single sample is the source of the 27 T cell receptor beta chains below, sequenced in a study of technical replicates of blood from a handful of donors. The data were produced by immunoSEQ multiplex PCR, yet TCRdb's version contains in-frame clones alone and is incomplete. Of almost 70,000 clones listed, approximately 88% are singletons. Sequencing was done on a sample of PBMCs. The receptors come from a human donor in good health. Some clones in this sample may be carry-over from other donors' samples.

The gene calls are TRBV10-2 and TRBJ2-4, with D hard to call. Trimming removed 3 bases from V and 0 bases from J, with 9 bases in between. Per the germline V gene, CDR1 is WSHSY and CDR2 is SAAADI. This CDR3 spans 15 amino acids. The chain's CDR3 is CASSETALAKNIQYF. CDR3 DNA: TGCGCCAGCAGTGAAACAGCCCTAGCCAAAAACATTCAGTACTTC.

This clone was recorded only once. The J gene is TRBJ2-5, the V gene TRBV27, with D possibly matching TRBD2 (6 bases). Germline V gene sequence: CDR1 MNHEY, CDR2 SMNVEV (reference sequence). V was cut by 3 bases and J by 5 bases, with 19 bases left in between. This CDR3 is 16 amino acids long. The CDR3 reads CASSFRAVSGSETQYF. The CDR3, as DNA: TGTGCCAGCAGTTTTAGGGCCGTCTCCGGGAGCGAGACCCAGTACTTC.

The chain links TRBV6-4 to TRBJ2-3; no firm D call. The V gene's germline CDR1 is MRHNA and CDR2 SNTAGT. Trimming took 6 bases from V and 2 from J, leaving 15 bases between them. The length of the CDR3 is 15 residues. CDR3: CASSPTLTPTDTQYF. In nucleotides, the CDR3 is TGTGCCAGCAGCCCTACCCTTACCCCCACAGATACGCAGTATTTT.

In this sample, this clone turned up once. This chain uses TRBV27 with TRBJ2-1, with a possible D match to TRBD2 (6 bases). Germline CDR1 and CDR2: MNHEY and SMNVEV (reference sequence). The V and J ends lost 3 bases and 7 bases respectively, with 22 bases between them. The CDR3 totals 17 residues. The CDR3 sequence: CASSFRLVAGNGNEQFF. The CDR3 DNA sequence: TGTGCCAGCAGTTTCCGATTAGTGGCGGGAAATGGGAATGAGCAGTTCTTC.

This chain connects TRBV14 to TRBJ2-5; 8 positions agree with TRBD1. Germline loops: CDR1 SGHDN, CDR2 FVKESK. Germline trimming cut 6 bases from V and 6 bases from J; bases unmatched to any gene: 9. The length of the CDR3 is 14 residues. CDR3 nucleotide sequence: TGTGCCAGCAGTCGTACAGGGGGTCCGCAGACCCAGTACTTC. Protein product: CASSRTGGPQTQYF.

The chain couples TRBV7-8 to TRBJ2-7; 12 nucleotides line up with TRBD2. This CDR3 is 15 amino acids long. The V and J ends lost 4 bases and 5 bases, in that order; junction bases with no gene match: 6. From germline, CDR1 is SGHVS and CDR2 FQNEAQ. The CDR3 sequence: CASSSKRLAGDEQYF. The CDR3 coding sequence is TGTGCCAGCAGCTCGAAACGACTAGCGGGAGACGAGCAGTACTTC.

The CDR3 sequence: CASSPGKRGGVDTQYF. The DNA of the CDR3 is TGTGCCAGCAGCCCGGGAAAGCGGGGGGGCGTAGATACGCAGTATTTT. The genes are TRBV5-8 and TRBJ2-3; TRBD2 matches at 10 bases. V lost 4 bases to trimming and J lost 5 bases; unmatched junction nucleotides: 10. This CDR3 region has 16 residues. Germline V CDR1 and CDR2: SGHTS, YDEGEE.

This clone has more than one count but fewer than ten. The J gene is TRBJ1-5, the V gene TRBV5-6; no definite D call. Trimming removed 3 bases at V and 3 bases at J, with 7 bases between. Germline V gene lookup returns CDR1 SGHDT and CDR2 YYEEEE. The CDR3 covers 13 residues. Written as DNA, the CDR3 is TGTGCCAGCAGCTGGAGTGCCAATCAGCCCCAGCATTTT. It codes for CASSWSANQPQHF.

V usage is TRBV6-6 and J usage is TRBJ1-3; maybe TRBD1 (5 bases). CDR3 length: 14 residues. CDR1 and CDR2 from the germline V gene are MNHNY and SVGAGI (reference sequence). V was shortened by 8 bases and J by 8 bases, with 19 bases between the two germline ends. The CDR3 sequence is CASGPPGLGDTIYF. The CDR3 DNA sequence: TGTGCCAGCGGTCCCCCGGGTTTAGGGGACACCATATATTTT.

This rearrangement joins TRBV12-5 to TRBJ2-1; D is unclear. This CDR3 comprises 12 residues. Germline CDR1 is LGHNT and CDR2 is FRNRAP. V lost 10 bases to trimming and J lost 8 bases, with 15 bases between them. The CDR3 DNA follows: TGTGCTACCACTACGGTCGGCTATGAGCAGTTCTTC. Translating gives CATTTVGYEQFF.

V is TRBV19 and J is TRBJ2-1, with a tentative D call TRBD2 (5 bases). This CDR3 comprises 16 residues. V lost 2 bases, J lost 7 bases, and 18 bases lay in between. Per germline, CDR1 LNHDA and CDR2 SQIVND (reference sequence). The CDR3 DNA is TGTGCCAGTAGTATACGAGGGCTAGCACGAGAAAATGAGCAGTTCTTC. Residues: CASSIRGLARENEQFF.

V is TRBV7-3 and J is TRBJ2-2; 10 positions agree with TRBD2. The CDR3 is 17 amino acids. V lost 4 bases, J lost 6 bases, and 11 bases stayed unmatched. Germline CDR1 and CDR2: SGHTA and FQGTGA. The CDR3 nucleotides read TGTGCCAGCAGCTCCACCCTTCTAGCGGGGGAGGCCGGGGAGCTGTTTTTT. Translated: CASSSTLLAGEAGELFF.

V is TRBV6-1 and J is TRBJ2-7, with 13 bases that match TRBD2. This CDR3 is built from 15 residues. Looked up from germline, CDR1 is MNHNS and CDR2 is SASEGT. The V and J ends lost 3 bases and 4 bases, in that order; junction bases with no gene match: 3. The CDR3 DNA follows: TGTGCCAGCAGTGAGGGACTAGCGGGATCTTACGAGCAGTACTTC. Amino acid sequence: CASSEGLAGSYEQYF.

The sample holds a few counts of this clone. V is TRBV7-9 and J is TRBJ2-7; 9 bases match TRBD2. V shed 1 base, J shed 3 bases, and the junction held 7 bases outside the gene matches. CDR3 length equals 16 residues. In germline, CDR1 is SEHNR, CDR2 FQNEAQ (reference sequence). The CDR3: CASSLGGGRVIYEQYF. CDR3 coding DNA: TGTGCCAGCAGCTTAGGAGGCGGGAGGGTAATCTACGAGCAGTACTTC.

The chain recombines TRBV7-8 with TRBJ1-2; no clear D gene. CDR3 size: 13 residues. CDR1 is SGHVS and CDR2 is FQNEAQ in the germline V gene. V lost 1 base and J 8 bases, leaving 11 bases between the germline ends. CDR3 DNA sequence: TGTGCCAGCAGCTTAGGAACTCAACGGGGCTACACCTTC. Its protein product is CASSLGTQRGYTF.

V is TRBV20-1 and J is TRBJ2-1; D may be TRBD1 (6 bases). Germline lookup yields CDR1 DFQATT and CDR2 SNEGSKA (reference sequence). The CDR3 is made up of 11 amino acids. With 5 bases removed from V and 6 bases from J, the gap between germline ends came to 8 bases. This CDR3 is CSAGRGNEQFF. For the CDR3, the DNA is TGCAGTGCTGGCAGGGGCAATGAGCAGTTCTTC.

V and J are TRBV6-6 and TRBJ1-1; D uncertain. V was clipped by 7 bases and J by 3 bases, with 15 bases between them. CDR1 and CDR2 from the germline V gene are MNHNY and SVGAGI (reference sequence). This CDR3 region has 14 residues. CDR3 nucleotides: TGTGCCAGCACCCCCGGTCTCACCCACACTGAAGCTTTCTTT. Translation gives CASTPGLTHTEAFF.

V is TRBV18 and J is TRBJ2-5; no definite D call. Trimming cost V 3 bases and J 2 bases, with 4 bases left between them. The CDR3 spans 12 residues. Looked up from germline, CDR1 is KGHSH and CDR2 is LQKENI. CDR3 in amino acids: CASSPQQETQYF. The CDR3 DNA is TGTGCCAGCTCACCCCAGCAAGAGACCCAGTACTTC.

The chain has TRBV7-6 and TRBJ2-1, with unresolved D. CDR3 length: 15 residues. Trimming stripped 0 bases from V and 4 bases from J, with 10 bases between. CDR1 is SGHVS and CDR2 is FNYEAQ in the germline V gene. CDR3 DNA sequence: TGTGCCAGCAGCTTAGCGCGGAATCATTACAATGAGCAGTTCTTC. This encodes CASSLARNHYNEQFF.

The chain has TRBV30 and TRBJ2-5; TRBD2 aligns across 9 bases. The junction had 2 bases not matched to a gene; V was cut back by 5 bases and J by 1 base. This CDR3 is 13 amino acids long. The germline V gene has CDR1 GTSNPN and CDR2 SVGIG (reference sequence). In DNA form, the CDR3 reads TGTGCCTGGGCGGGAGGGATCCAAGAGACCCAGTACTTC. Protein product: CAWAGGIQETQYF.

The chain has TRBV6-6 and TRBJ1-2, with TRBD1 identical over 10 bases. This CDR3 contains 14 residues. The V gene end was trimmed by 6 bases and the J gene end by 5 bases; junction bases not matched to a gene: 6. Germline CDR1 is MNHNY and CDR2 is SVGAGI (reference sequence). The CDR3 coding sequence is TGTGCCAGCAGCTGGACAGGGGGGAGTTATGGCTACACCTTC. Residues: CASSWTGGSYGYTF.

For the CDR3, the DNA is TGTGCCAGCACTGGGGTTACCTTTTACACTAGGAGCTCCTACGAGCAGTACTTC. Translating it yields CASTGVTFYTRSSYEQYF. The chain joins TRBV2 to TRBJ2-7; D is perhaps TRBD2 (5 bases). The CDR3 loop spans 18 amino acids. Trimming took 7 bases from V and 0 from J, leaving 25 bases between them. The V gene's germline CDR1 is SNHLY and CDR2 FYNNEI.

Notes on this clone: Other DNA sequences from this sample encode an identical CDR3 as well. This sequence joins TRBV20-1 and TRBJ1-1; D unresolved. The CDR3 is 11 residues long. The germline V gene encodes CDR1 DFQATT and CDR2 SNEGSKA (reference sequence). Trimming removed 2 bases from V and 1 base from J, with 2 bases in between. CDR3 residues: CSARQNTEAFF. CDR3 DNA: TGCAGTGCTAGACAGAACACTGAAGCTTTCTTT.

The rearrangement links TRBV7-6 to TRBJ1-3; weak D call: TRBD1 (5 bases). With 1 base removed from V and 0 bases from J, the gap between germline ends came to 16 bases. The CDR3 runs to 18 residues. Germline V gives CDR1 SGHVS, CDR2 FNYEAQ. The CDR3 loop is CASSLDGAGFSSGNTIYF. CDR3 sequence (DNA): TGTGCCAGCAGCTTAGACGGGGCGGGGTTTAGCTCTGGAAACACCATATATTTT.

The V gene is TRBV4-3, the J gene TRBJ2-2; D gene unclear. The ends were cut back, 1 base at V and 1 base at J, with 7 bases in the middle. The germline V gene has CDR1 LGHNA and CDR2 YSLEER. The CDR3 runs 15 residues. CDR3 region: CASSQVQMNTGELFF. CDR3 in DNA: TGCGCCAGCAGCCAAGTACAGATGAACACCGGGGAGCTGTTTTTT.

This clone occurred once. The chain carries TRBV7-8 and TRBJ2-1; D gene ambiguous. The CDR3 runs to 13 residues. Germline values: CDR1 SGHVS, CDR2 FQNEAQ. Trimming pared 2 bases from V and 4 bases from J, leaving 6 bases between. This CDR3 reads CASSLKTYNEQFF. Here the CDR3 DNA reads TGTGCCAGCAGCTTAAAGACATACAATGAGCAGTTCTTC. Filled out from reference TRBV7-8 and TRBJ2-1, the complete variable domain reads GAGVSQSPRYKVAKRGQDVALRCDPISGHVSLFWYQQALGQGPEFLTYFQNEAQLDKSGLPSDRFFAERPEGSVSTLKIQRTQQEDSAVYLCASSLKTYNEQFFGPGTRLTVL.

The J gene is TRBJ2-2, the V gene TRBV9, with TRBD2 identical over 9 bases. J gave up 4 bases and V 8 bases, and 3 bases lay outside the gene matches. This CDR3 is built from 13 residues. The germline CDR1 and CDR2 sequences are SGDLS and YYNGEE. DNA of the CDR3: TGTGCCAGTCATAGCGGGAGCACCGGGGAGCTGTTTTTT. Amino acids: CASHSGSTGELFF.